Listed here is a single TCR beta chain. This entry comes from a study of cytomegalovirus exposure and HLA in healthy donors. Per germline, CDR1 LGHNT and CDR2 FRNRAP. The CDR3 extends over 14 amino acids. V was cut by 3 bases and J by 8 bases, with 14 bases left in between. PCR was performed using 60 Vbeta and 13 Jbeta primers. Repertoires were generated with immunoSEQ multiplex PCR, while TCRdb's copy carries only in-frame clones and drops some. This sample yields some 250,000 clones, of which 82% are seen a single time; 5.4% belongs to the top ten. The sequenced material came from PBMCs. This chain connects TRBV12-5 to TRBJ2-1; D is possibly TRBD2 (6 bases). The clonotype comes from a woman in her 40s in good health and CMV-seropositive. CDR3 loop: CASGLGGTPDEQFF. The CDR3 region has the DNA TGTGCTAGTGGTTTAGGAGGGACTCCTGATGAGCAGTTCTTC.